Below, 31 T cell receptor beta chains from the same sample are listed, as sequenced in a study of T cell responses to AZD1222 COVID-19 vaccine. Repertoires were generated with immunoSEQ multiplex PCR, while TCRdb's copy carries only in-frame clones and drops some. The table shows 99,000 or so clones, with about 85% occurring only once. Source: peripheral blood, taken on day 0 of AZD1222 vaccination. These TCRs come from an adult in good health.

The chain joins TRBV6-6 to TRBJ1-2; D is uncertain. Germline CDR1 and CDR2: MNHNY and SVGAGI (reference sequence). The CDR3 has 11 amino acids. The germline V and J ends were trimmed by 6 bases and 3 bases, with 5 bases remaining between them. The CDR3 reads CASSADYGYTF. The DNA of the CDR3 is TGTGCCAGCAGCGCGGACTATGGCTACACCTTC.

The chain links TRBV2 to TRBJ1-1; D may be TRBD1 (6 bases). V was cut by 5 bases and J by 6 bases, with 16 bases left in between. This CDR3 region has 14 residues. CDR1 SNHLY and CDR2 FYNNEI come from the germline V gene. CDR3 amino acids: CASSLTPEGAEAFF. CDR3 nucleotide sequence: TGTGCCAGCAGTCTGACCCCGGAGGGGGCTGAAGCTTTCTTT.

This rearrangement joins TRBV12-3 or TRBV12-4 to TRBJ1-2, with a tentative D call TRBD1 (5 bases). This CDR3 comprises 13 residues. V lost 1 base and J lost 2, with 5 bases in between. CDR3 nucleotides: TGTGCCAGCAGTTTAGAGGGGAACTATGGCTACACCTTC. Encoded protein: CASSLEGNYGYTF.

The genes are TRBV5-8 and TRBJ2-7; D remains ambiguous. The V gene lost 3 bases and the J gene lost 3 bases, with 13 bases spanning the gap. This CDR3 spans 14 amino acids. The V gene's germline CDR1 is SGHTS and CDR2 YDEGEE. CDR3 DNA sequence: TGTGCCAGCAGCTCGACCTTGATAGGCTACGAGCAGTACGTC. This encodes CASSSTLIGYEQYV.

The chain joins TRBV9 to TRBJ2-3, with TRBD2 as a possible D gene (5 bases). This CDR3 contains 12 residues. Germline CDR1 SGDLS, CDR2 YYNGEE. Trimming pared 4 bases from V and 6 bases from J, leaving 9 bases between. Written as DNA, the CDR3 is TGTGCCAGCAGCCTCTCGGGGGATACGCAGTATTTT. This translates into CASSLSGDTQYF.

At least ten counts were recorded for this clone. The genes are TRBV11-3 and TRBJ1-1; D not resolved. V lost 0 bases, J lost 4 bases, and 15 bases lay in between. This CDR3 region has 16 residues. Per the germline V gene, CDR1 is SGHNT and CDR2 is YENEEA. The CDR3, as DNA: TGTGCCAGCAGCTTAGATGGTCGGGGAGGAAGCACTGAAGCTTTCTTT. Protein product: CASSLDGRGGSTEAFF.

This chain links TRBV6-5 with TRBJ2-1, with D unresolved. This CDR3 is 11 amino acids long. Trimming pared 4 bases from V and 6 bases from J, leaving 4 bases between. CDR1 is MNHEY and CDR2 is SVGAGI in the germline V gene. The CDR3, as DNA: TGTGCCAGCAGTTCTTTCAATGAGCAGTTCTTC. Translation gives CASSSFNEQFF.

This clone appeared once. This chain uses TRBV27 with TRBJ2-7; 7 bases align to TRBD1. V was pared by 5 bases and J by 4 bases, with 11 bases of the junction left unmatched. Germline V gene lookup returns CDR1 MNHEY and CDR2 SMNVEV (reference sequence). CDR3 size: 15 residues. CDR3 sequence (DNA): TGTGCCAGCAGTCCGCGACAGGGTAACCCATACGAGCAGTACTTC. Residues: CASSPRQGNPYEQYF.

The chain uses TRBV20-1 and TRBJ2-7; a possible D gene is TRBD2 (5 bases). Trimming stripped 3 bases from V and 2 bases from J, with 17 bases between. Germline V lookup: CDR1 DFQATT, CDR2 SNEGSKA (reference sequence). The CDR3 consists of 15 residues. CDR3 in amino acids: CSASRTLRGTYEQYF. DNA of the CDR3: TGCAGTGCTAGTAGGACCCTCCGAGGGACCTACGAGCAGTACTTC.

The chain joins TRBV18 to TRBJ1-5; TRBD1 aligns across 10 bases. This CDR3 spans 15 amino acids. The J segment lost 5 bases and the V segment lost 6 bases, leaving 7 bases of the junction unmatched. Germline CDR1 reads KGHSH; CDR2 reads LQKENI. The CDR3 region has the DNA TGTGCCAGCTCTCCCGGGACAGGGGTTGATCAGCCCCAGCATTTT. Residues: CASSPGTGVDQPQHF.

As for this clone: Germline and junction disagree at one end, which may indicate a read error. J is TRBJ1-1 and V is TRBV10-3; tentative D call: TRBD1 (5 bases). The length of the CDR3 is 16 residues. CDR1 is ENHRY and CDR2 is SYGVKD in the germline V gene. As DNA, the CDR3 is TGTGCCATCAGTGGGCAGGGAGGAATCTGGAACAGTGAAGCTTTCTTT. It codes for CAISGQGGIWNSEAFF.

V and J are TRBV14 and TRBJ2-7, with D possibly TRBD2 on 6 matching bases. Germline V gene data show CDR1 as SGHDN and CDR2 as FVKESK. CDR3 size: 13 residues. The V end was cut by 4 bases, the J end by 12 bases, with 19 bases between. For the CDR3, the DNA is TGTGCCAGCAGCCCCGGAGGAGGGCTTCGGCTGTACGTC. Protein product: CASSPGGGLRLYV.

J is TRBJ1-1 and V is TRBV21-1. TRBV21-1 counts as a pseudogene. The CDR3 is made up of 13 amino acids. CDR3 coding DNA: TGTGCCAGCAGCAAAGGGGGACGGGGCGAAGCTTTCTTT. Translation gives CASSKGGRGEAFF.

The chain has TRBV7-2 and TRBJ1-2; D gene ambiguous. V lost 4 bases, J lost 0 bases, and 9 bases lay in between. Per germline, CDR1 SGHTA and CDR2 FQGNSA. This CDR3 spans 14 amino acids. The CDR3 region is CASSSTGANYGYTF. The CDR3 coding sequence is TGTGCCAGCAGCTCGACGGGAGCTAACTATGGCTACACCTTC.

This rearrangement joins TRBV20-1 to TRBJ1-2, with 7 bases lining up with TRBD1. Losses at the gene ends were 3 bases for V and 3 bases for J; bases not matched to a gene: 16. CDR3 length: 17 amino acids. In germline, CDR1 is DFQATT, CDR2 SNEGSKA (reference sequence). The CDR3 protein is CSASNRGRGVGDYGYTF. The DNA for the CDR3 is TGCAGTGCTAGTAACCGTGGCAGGGGGGTTGGTGACTATGGCTACACCTTC.

The table lists this clone with a few counts. The chain uses TRBV9 and TRBJ1-2; 7 bases agree with TRBD1. This CDR3 has 15 amino acids. The germline gives CDR1 SGDLS, CDR2 YYNGEE. V dropped 4 bases and J dropped 4; count of bases not matched to a gene: 10. CDR3 nucleotide sequence: TGTGCCAGCAGCAAACGACAGGGTCCCTCCTATGGCTACACCTTC. Translated: CASSKRQGPSYGYTF.

This clone was observed once. The chain combines TRBV6-6 with TRBJ1-4; the D is unclear. V gave up 6 bases and J gave up 0 bases, with 8 bases separating them. Germline CDR1 and CDR2: MNHNY and SVGAGI (reference sequence). The CDR3 has 14 amino acids. CDR3 amino acids: CASRPEATNEKLFF. The CDR3 DNA sequence: TGTGCCAGCAGGCCAGAAGCAACTAATGAAAAACTGTTTTTT.

The chain carries TRBV25-1 and TRBJ1-2; D perhaps matches TRBD1 (5 bases). The CDR3 has 13 residues. Per the germline V gene, CDR1 is MGHDK and CDR2 is SYGVNS. V lost 2 bases and J lost 7, with 11 bases in between. The DNA of the CDR3 is TGTGCCAGCAGTGAACCGGGGGTGGGTGGCTACACCTTC. Translation: CASSEPGVGGYTF.

The V call is TRBV14, the J call TRBJ1-1; D is unresolved. V shed 3 bases and J shed 3 bases, with 14 bases lying between them. The CDR3 is 15 residues long. CDR1 and CDR2 from the germline V gene are SGHDN and FVKESK. The CDR3 protein is CASSHWAGRDTEAFF. DNA of the CDR3: TGTGCCAGCAGCCATTGGGCAGGCCGAGACACTGAAGCTTTCTTT.

The chain employs TRBV6-2 or TRBV6-3 and TRBJ2-5; possibly TRBD1 or TRBD2 for D (5 bases each). V lost 0 bases and J 2 bases, leaving 10 bases between the germline ends. CDR3 size: 15 residues. CDR1 and CDR2 from the germline V gene are MNHEY and SVGEGT. The CDR3 spells CASSYSGEIQETQYF. CDR3 nucleotide sequence: TGTGCCAGCAGTTACTCGGGGGAGATACAAGAGACCCAGTACTTC.

The chain couples TRBV6-2 or TRBV6-3 to TRBJ1-5; D gene uncertain. Trimming took off 0 bases at V and 7 bases at J, with 4 bases between the two ends. Looked up from germline, CDR1 is MNHEY and CDR2 is SVGEGT. CDR3 length: 12 residues. The CDR3 loop is CASSYSGQPQHF. Here the CDR3 DNA reads TGTGCCAGCAGTTACTCGGGCCAGCCCCAGCATTTT.

The rearrangement uses TRBV11-2 and TRBJ1-5; D not resolved. This CDR3 spans 14 amino acids. CDR1 SGHAT and CDR2 FQNNGV come from the germline V gene. The V end was cut by 2 bases, the J end by 5 bases, with 10 bases between. As DNA, the CDR3 is TGTGCCAGCAGCTTAAATTCAGTGCATCAGCCCCAGCATTTT. Translating it yields CASSLNSVHQPQHF. The full variable domain, its missing parts supplied by reference TRBV11-2 and TRBJ1-5, is EAGVAQSPRYKIIEKRQSVAFWCNPISGHATLYWYQQILGQGPKLLIQFQNNGVVDDSQLPKDRFSAERLKGVDSTLKIQPAKLEDSAVYLCASSLNSVHQPQHFGDGTRLSIL.

This clone was counted only a few times. The rearrangement uses TRBV21-1 and TRBJ2-7; the D segment call TRBD2 is taken from the table without a DNA check. TRBV21-1 is assigned pseudogene status. The CDR3 is made up of 20 amino acids. The chain's CDR3 is CASSKVGTSGSPKNKYEQYV. In nucleotides, the CDR3 is TGTGCCAGCAGCAAAGTCGGGACTAGCGGGAGCCCGAAAAATAAGTACGAGCAGTACGTC.

This chain uses TRBV3-1 (or the pseudogene TRBV3-2) with TRBJ1-2, with D unclear. The V end lost 0 bases, the J end lost 14 bases, and 22 bases lay between the germline ends. CDR1 LGHDT and CDR2 YNNKEL come from the germline V gene (reference sequence). The CDR3 consists of 15 residues. CDR3 protein: CASSQDGLPGKGETF. CDR3 DNA: TGTGCCAGCAGCCAAGATGGGTTACCCGGAAAGGGCGAAACCTTC.

The chain combines TRBV30 with TRBJ1-5; no clear D gene. Trimming took 5 bases from V and 3 from J, leaving 8 bases between them. The germline gives CDR1 GTSNPN, CDR2 SVGIG (reference sequence). The CDR3 length is 12 residues. The chain's CDR3 is CAWGQFNQPQHF. The CDR3 nucleotides read TGTGCCTGGGGTCAGTTCAATCAGCCCCAGCATTTT. Variable domain in full (rest from reference TRBV30 and TRBJ1-5): SQTIHQWPATLVQPVGSPLSLECTVEGTSNPNLYWYRQAAGRGLQLLFYSVGIGQISSEVPQNLSASRPQDRQFILSSKKLLLSDSGFYLCAWGQFNQPQHFGDGTRLSIL.

The chain joins TRBV5-6 to TRBJ2-7, with TRBD2 matching 15 bases. The CDR3 covers 16 residues. The V and J ends lost 3 bases and 3 bases, in that order; junction bases with no gene match: 4. The germline CDR1 and CDR2 sequences are SGHDT and YYEEEE. CDR3 amino acids: CASSSGLAGGSYEQYV. CDR3 sequence (DNA): TGTGCCAGCAGCTCCGGACTAGCGGGAGGGAGCTACGAGCAGTACGTC.

The CDR3 loop is CASSLGTSGASTDTQYF. The CDR3 DNA reads TGTGCCAGCAGCTTAGGGACTAGCGGGGCTAGCACAGATACGCAGTATTTT. J is TRBJ2-3 and V is TRBV11-3; 12 bases map to TRBD2. This CDR3 comprises 17 residues. The germline V gene encodes CDR1 SGHNT and CDR2 YENEEA. The V and J ends lost 1 base and 0 bases, in that order; junction bases with no gene match: 2.

The gene calls are TRBV5-4 and TRBJ2-5; D perhaps matches TRBD2 (6 bases). The CDR3 loop spans 14 amino acids. V dropped 4 bases and J dropped 3 bases, with 13 bases sitting between them. Germline V lookup: CDR1 SGHNT, CDR2 YYREEE (reference sequence). The DNA of the CDR3 is TGTGCCAGCAGCCAACTCGGGGGAGAAGAGACCCAGTACTTC. It yields the protein CASSQLGGEETQYF.

The rearrangement uses TRBV7-2 and TRBJ1-1; 8 bases line up with TRBD1. The germline V gene has CDR1 SGHTA and CDR2 FQGNSA. This CDR3 comprises 16 residues. Trimming removed 5 bases from V and 1 base from J; junction bases left unmatched: 9. In DNA, the CDR3 is TGTGCCAGCAGCGACGGACAGGGAGTAACGAACACTGAAGCTTTCTTT. This gives the protein CASSDGQGVTNTEAFF. The variable domain in full, completed from reference TRBV7-2 and TRBJ1-1, reads GAGVSQSPSNKVTEKGKDVELRCDPISGHTALYWYRQSLGQGLEFLIYFQGNSAPDKSGLPSDRFSAERTGGSVSTLTIQRTQQEDSAVYLCASSDGQGVTNTEAFFGQGTRLTVV.

The rearrangement joins TRBV7-3 to TRBJ2-1; 11 nucleotides align to TRBD2. J gave up 8 bases and V 6 bases, and 3 bases lay outside the gene matches. CDR3 length: 13 amino acids. Germline V gives CDR1 SGHTA, CDR2 FQGTGA. The CDR3 nucleotides are TGTGCCAGCAGGCTAGCGGGAGGCCATGAGCAGTTCTTC. Protein: CASRLAGGHEQFF.

The CDR3 reads CASSLDRASGLYNEQFF. The CDR3 DNA is TGTGCCAGCAGCTTAGATCGAGCTAGCGGCCTCTACAATGAGCAGTTCTTC. This sequence joins TRBV11-3 and TRBJ2-1; 7 bases map to TRBD2. Trimming at V came to 0 bases and at J to 3 bases, leaving 8 bases not matched to a gene. This CDR3 is 17 amino acids long. Looked up from germline, CDR1 is SGHNT and CDR2 is YENEEA.